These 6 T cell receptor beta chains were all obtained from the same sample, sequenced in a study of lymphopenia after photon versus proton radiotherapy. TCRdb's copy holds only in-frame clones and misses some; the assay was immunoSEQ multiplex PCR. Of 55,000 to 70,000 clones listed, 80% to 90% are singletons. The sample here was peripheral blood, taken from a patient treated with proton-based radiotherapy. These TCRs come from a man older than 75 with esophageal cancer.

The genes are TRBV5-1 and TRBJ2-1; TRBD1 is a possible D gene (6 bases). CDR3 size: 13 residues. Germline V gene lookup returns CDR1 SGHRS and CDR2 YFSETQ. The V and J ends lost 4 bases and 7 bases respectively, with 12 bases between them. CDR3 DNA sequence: TGCGCCAGCAGCATGATACAGGGAAATGAGCAGTTCTTC. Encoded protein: CASSMIQGNEQFF.

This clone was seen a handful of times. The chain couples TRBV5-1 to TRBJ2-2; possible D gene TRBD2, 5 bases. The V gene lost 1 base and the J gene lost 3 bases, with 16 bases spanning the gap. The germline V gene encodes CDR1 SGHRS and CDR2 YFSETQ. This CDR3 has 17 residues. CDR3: CASSLLGLLVDTGELFF. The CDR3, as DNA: TGCGCCAGCAGCTTGTTAGGTTTACTAGTAGACACCGGGGAGCTGTTTTTT.

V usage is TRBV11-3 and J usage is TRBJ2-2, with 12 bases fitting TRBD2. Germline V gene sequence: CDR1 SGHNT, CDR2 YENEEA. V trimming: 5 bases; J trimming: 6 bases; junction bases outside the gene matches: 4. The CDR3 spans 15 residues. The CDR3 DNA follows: TGTGCCAGCAGCACCAGACTAGCGGGAGCCGGGGAGCTGTTTTTT. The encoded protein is CASSTRLAGAGELFF.

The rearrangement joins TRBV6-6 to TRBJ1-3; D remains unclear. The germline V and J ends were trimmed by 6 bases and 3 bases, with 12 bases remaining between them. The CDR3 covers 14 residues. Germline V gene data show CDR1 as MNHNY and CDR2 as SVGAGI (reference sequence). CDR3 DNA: TGTGCCAGCAGCTCCGGGTCACTTGGAAACACCATATATTTT. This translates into CASSSGSLGNTIYF.

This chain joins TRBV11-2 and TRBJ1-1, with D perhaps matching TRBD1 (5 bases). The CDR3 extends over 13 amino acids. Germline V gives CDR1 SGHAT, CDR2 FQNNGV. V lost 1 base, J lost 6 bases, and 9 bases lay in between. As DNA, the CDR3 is TGTGCCAGCAGCTTAGCTCAGGGTCCTGAAGCTTTCTTT. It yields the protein CASSLAQGPEAFF. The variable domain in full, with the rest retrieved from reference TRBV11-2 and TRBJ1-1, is EAGVAQSPRYKIIEKRQSVAFWCNPISGHATLYWYQQILGQGPKLLIQFQNNGVVDDSQLPKDRFSAERLKGVDSTLKIQPAKLEDSAVYLCASSLAQGPEAFFGQGTRLTVV.

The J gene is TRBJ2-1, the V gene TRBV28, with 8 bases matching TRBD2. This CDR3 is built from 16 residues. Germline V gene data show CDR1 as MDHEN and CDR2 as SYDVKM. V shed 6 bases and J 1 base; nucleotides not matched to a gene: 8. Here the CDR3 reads CASRETSGDSYNEQFF. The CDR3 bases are TGTGCCAGCAGGGAAACTAGCGGAGATTCCTACAATGAGCAGTTCTTC. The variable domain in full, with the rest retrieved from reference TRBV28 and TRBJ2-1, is DVKVTQSSRYLVKRTGEKVFLECVQDMDHENMFWYRQDPGLGLRLIYFSYDVKMKEKGDIPEGYSVSREKKERFSLILESASTNQTSMYLCASRETSGDSYNEQFFGPGTRLTVL.